The T cell receptor beta chain under discussion was sequenced for a study of T-cell memory formation after mild COVID-19. TCRdb reanalysed the 5' RACE reads using MiXCR and keeps one entry per CDR3 protein. The sample shows 530,000 or so distinct CDR3 sequences, about 18% of them seen only once. This clonotype was seen only a few times. The CDR3 spans 17 residues. Unmatched junction bases numbered 12, after V lost 9 bases and J lost 2 bases. This TCR was recovered from an adult woman who had mild COVID-19 (a few samples of this study predate the infection). Cell type and time point are not known. V usage is TRBV12-3 or TRBV12-4 and J usage is TRBJ1-4, with 10 bases fitting TRBD1. Sequenced: PBMCs or a T cell subset sorted from them (not recorded which). As DNA, the CDR3 is TGTGCCAGTATGACCCGGGACAGGGGAGACACTAATGAAAAACTGTTTTTT. Translating it yields CASMTRDRGDTNEKLFF.